These 16 T cell receptor beta chains were sequenced from one sample in a study of blood T cell repertoires in COVID-19. Sequencing used immunoSEQ multiplex PCR; TCRdb keeps in-frame clones, though not all of them. The sample consists of 200,000 to 250,000 clones, roughly 87% of them appearing once. Sample: PBMCs or T cells enriched from blood (not recorded which). The receptor set was obtained from a woman aged 25 to 39 with acute COVID-19.

The V call is TRBV7-9, the J call TRBJ2-5; 9 nucleotides match TRBD1. The CDR3 runs to 15 residues. Losses at the gene ends were 2 bases for V and 5 bases for J; bases not matched to a gene: 6. Germline V CDR1 and CDR2: SEHNR, FQNEAQ (reference sequence). The CDR3 region is CASSLPQGAGETQYF. In nucleotides, the CDR3 is TGTGCCAGCAGCTTACCACAGGGGGCTGGGGAGACCCAGTACTTC. The full variable domain, rest sourced from reference TRBV7-9 and TRBJ2-5, is DTGVSQNPRHKITKRGQNVTFRCDPISEHNRLYWYRQTLGQGPEFLTYFQNEAQLEKSRLLSDRFSAERPKGSFSTLEIQRTEQGDSAMYLCASSLPQGAGETQYFGPGTRLLVL.

The rearrangement joins TRBV2 to TRBJ1-2; D possibly corresponds to TRBD1 (6 bases). This CDR3 is 14 amino acids long. Germline CDR1 and CDR2: SNHLY and FYNNEI. Between the trimmed V and J ends, which lost 5 bases and 5 bases, there was a span of 15 bases. The CDR3 loop reads CASSNQGLGYGYTF. Here the CDR3 DNA reads TGTGCCAGCAGTAATCAGGGGTTAGGATATGGCTACACCTTC.

This clone was observed a handful of times. The chain is built from TRBV29-1 and TRBJ1-2; possibly TRBD1 for D (5 bases). The CDR3 consists of 15 residues. Per the germline V gene, CDR1 is SQVTM and CDR2 is ANQGSEA. V was shortened by 6 bases and J by 4 bases, with 21 bases between the two germline ends. CDR3: CSVLRGEGSSYGYTF. Here the CDR3 DNA reads TGCAGCGTCCTCCGGGGGGAGGGCAGCTCCTATGGCTACACCTTC.

The chain has TRBV28 and TRBJ2-7; 9 nucleotides align to TRBD2. The ends lost 7 bases at V and 0 bases at J; junction bases unmatched: 16. Germline V gene lookup returns CDR1 MDHEN and CDR2 SYDVKM. The CDR3 is made up of 18 amino acids. The CDR3 DNA follows: TGTGCCAGCAAGTCGGGGGGGTCTGGGCGGGAGGGCTCCTACGAGCAGTACTTC. Protein: CASKSGGSGREGSYEQYF.

For this clone: Different DNA sequences within this sample yield the same CDR3. The chain couples TRBV9 to TRBJ2-1; 7 nucleotides agree with TRBD2. This CDR3 has 15 amino acids. Germline-derived CDR1 and CDR2 are SGDLS and YYNGEE. J was trimmed by 0 bases and V by 0 bases; bases with no gene match: 0. CDR3 DNA sequence: TGTGCCAGCAGCGTAGGCGGGGGCTCCTACAATGAGCAGTTCTTC. The encoded protein is CASSVGGGSYNEQFF.

This rearrangement joins TRBV19 to TRBJ2-5; 8 bases agree with TRBD1. CDR1 is LNHDA, CDR2 SQIVND, per germline (reference sequence). CDR3 size: 14 residues. After removal of 7 bases from V and 0 bases from J, the junction contained 4 bases not matched to a gene. The CDR3 region has the DNA TGTGCCAGTACCACGACAGGGGACCAAGAGACCCAGTACTTC. It specifies CASTTTGDQETQYF.

V usage is TRBV4-1 and J usage is TRBJ1-4, with 7 positions matching TRBD1. Germline CDR1 and CDR2: MGHRA and YSYEKL. This CDR3 comprises 14 residues. The junction had 2 bases not matched to a gene; V was cut back by 2 bases and J by 5 bases. The CDR3 sequence is CASSQQGVNEKLFF. The CDR3 DNA follows: TGCGCCAGCAGCCAACAGGGGGTAAATGAAAAACTGTTTTTT.

The rearrangement uses TRBV19 and TRBJ1-1; D remains unclear. Germline CDR1 reads LNHDA; CDR2 reads SQIVND (reference sequence). The CDR3 has 14 residues. V dropped 3 bases and J dropped 4 bases, with 12 bases sitting between them. CDR3 DNA: TGTGCCAGTAGTATGTTTACTTCGCCCACTGAAGCTTTCTTT. It is translated as CASSMFTSPTEAFF.

The chain joins TRBV28 to TRBJ2-3, with 8 bases identical to TRBD1. Germline V lookup: CDR1 MDHEN, CDR2 SYDVKM. Germline trimming cut 5 bases from V and 4 bases from J; bases unmatched to any gene: 11. The CDR3 is 16 amino acids. The CDR3 DNA sequence: TGTGCCAGCAGTCCACTGACAGGGGTTGGGGCAGATACGCAGTATTTT. Amino acid sequence: CASSPLTGVGADTQYF. Variable domain in full (rest from reference TRBV28 and TRBJ2-3): DVKVTQSSRYLVKRTGEKVFLECVQDMDHENMFWYRQDPGLGLRLIYFSYDVKMKEKGDIPEGYSVSREKKERFSLILESASTNQTSMYLCASSPLTGVGADTQYFGPGTRLTVL.

This chain joins TRBV28 and TRBJ2-5; 15 bases align to TRBD2. V was pared by 2 bases and J by 6 bases, with 7 bases of the junction left unmatched. The germline CDR1 and CDR2 sequences are MDHEN and SYDVKM. The CDR3 sequence is 17 residues long. The CDR3, as DNA: TGTGCCAGCAGTTTACCGGGACTAGCGGGGGGAACCAAGACCCAGTACTTC. Translation gives CASSLPGLAGGTKTQYF.

The CDR3 bases are TGCAGCGTGGCCCGGGACAAAAATCAGCCCCAGCATTTT. It codes for CSVARDKNQPQHF. The V call is TRBV29-1, the J call TRBJ1-5; D possibly corresponds to TRBD1 (6 bases). The CDR3 contains 13 residues. From germline, CDR1 is SQVTM and CDR2 ANQGSEA. V was cut by 6 bases and J by 4 bases, with 13 bases left in between.

V gene TRBV10-3 combines with J gene TRBJ1-2; 10 bases fit TRBD1. The germline CDR1 and CDR2 sequences are ENHRY and SYGVKD. The CDR3 is made up of 16 amino acids. Losses at the gene ends were 2 bases for V and 7 bases for J; bases not matched to a gene: 10. The chain's CDR3 is CAISERGTGESVGYTF. Written as DNA, the CDR3 is TGTGCCATCAGTGAGCGCGGGACAGGGGAGTCGGTTGGCTACACCTTC.

CDR3 in DNA: TGTGCCAGCTCACCCCCGGGACAGGCGGAAGAGACCCAGTACTTC. This encodes CASSPPGQAEETQYF. The gene calls are TRBV18 and TRBJ2-5; 8 positions match TRBD1. The CDR3 is made up of 15 amino acids. CDR1 and CDR2 (germline): KGHSH, LQKENI. The trim removed 3 bases at V and 3 bases at J, leaving 6 bases unmatched.

V usage is TRBV28 and J usage is TRBJ1-1; TRBD1 is a possible D gene (6 bases). Germline-derived CDR1 and CDR2 are MDHEN and SYDVKM. The CDR3 is 14 amino acids. V was pared by 3 bases and J by 3 bases, with 11 bases between. The DNA of the CDR3 is TGTGCCAGCAGTTTTGTCAGGGGCTACACTGAAGCTTTCTTT. Amino acids: CASSFVRGYTEAFF.

This clone was recorded only once. The J gene is TRBJ2-1, the V gene TRBV9; no reliable D call. There are 18 residues in the CDR3. The V and J ends lost 4 bases and 4 bases respectively, with 24 bases between them. In germline, CDR1 is SGDLS, CDR2 YYNGEE. The CDR3 here is CASSLHGKLGLLYNEQFF. In DNA, the CDR3 is TGTGCCAGCAGCCTCCATGGCAAGTTGGGCCTTCTTTACAATGAGCAGTTCTTC. Full variable domain (missing parts from reference TRBV9 and TRBJ2-1): DSGVTQTPKHLITATGQRVTLRCSPRSGDLSVYWYQQSLDQGLQFLIQYYNGEERAKGNILERFSAQQFPDLHSELNLSSLELGDSALYFCASSLHGKLGLLYNEQFFGPGTRLTVL.

This clone was seen a single time. This chain uses TRBV13 with TRBJ2-2; 11 bases fit TRBD2. The CDR3 contains 15 residues. The germline V gene has CDR1 PRHDT and CDR2 FYEKMQ (reference sequence). V lost 2 bases and J lost 8; bases outside the gene matches: 4. The CDR3 loop is CASSLSLAGGGELFF. The CDR3 bases are TGTGCCAGCAGCTTATCGCTAGCGGGAGGTGGGGAGCTGTTTTTT.